The text below deals with one T cell receptor (beta chain). The data were obtained in a study of cytomegalovirus exposure and HLA in healthy donors. The CDR3 totals 15 residues. In germline, CDR1 is LNHDA, CDR2 SQIVND (reference sequence). Trimming removed 6 bases at V and 3 bases at J, with 18 bases between. Both 60 Vbeta primers and 13 Jbeta primers went into the PCR. Clones were read by immunoSEQ multiplex PCR, and TCRdb kept only the in-frame ones, dropping some. The data hold over 200,000 clones, with 77% observed a single time. The source of this sequence is a woman aged 55 to 70 in good health and CMV-seropositive. The sample taken for sequencing was PBMCs. This chain uses TRBV19 with TRBJ2-7; TRBD1 might be the D (5 bases). This CDR3 reads CASRYSRQGNYEQYF. The CDR3 DNA sequence: TGTGCCAGTAGATATAGTCGGCAGGGAAACTACGAGCAGTACTTC.